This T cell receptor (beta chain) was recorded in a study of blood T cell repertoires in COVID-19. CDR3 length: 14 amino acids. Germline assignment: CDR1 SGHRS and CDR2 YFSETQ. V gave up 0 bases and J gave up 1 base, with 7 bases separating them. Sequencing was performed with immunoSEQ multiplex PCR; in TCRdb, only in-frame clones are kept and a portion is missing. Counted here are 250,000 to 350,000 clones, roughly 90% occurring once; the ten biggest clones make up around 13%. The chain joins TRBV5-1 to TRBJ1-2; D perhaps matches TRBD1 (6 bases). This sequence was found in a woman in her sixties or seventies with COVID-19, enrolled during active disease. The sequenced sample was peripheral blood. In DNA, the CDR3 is TGCGCCAGCAGCTTGGGGACAGTTAACTATGGCTACACCTTC. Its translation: CASSLGTVNYGYTF. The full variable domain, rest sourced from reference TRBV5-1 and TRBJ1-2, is KAGVTQTPRYLIKTRGQQVTLSCSPISGHRSVSWYQQTPGQGLQFLFEYFSETQRNKGNFPGRFSGRQFSNSRSEMNVSTLELGDSALYLCASSLGTVNYGYTFGSGTRLTVV.